This T cell receptor (beta chain) was sequenced in a study of T cells in Graves' hyperthyroidism and ophthalmopathy. The study, taken as a whole, reports: Ophthalmopathy was model-predicted a median about 7.1 months pre-onset. Among thyroid clonotypes expanded above 0.001, most also appeared in blood.

Researchers took RNA transcripts and amplified the TCR beta CDR3 regions from them. Researchers ran a first-round RT-PCR on the TCR CDR3 using the HTBI primer set. One entry per CDR3 protein, called by TCRdb with MiXCR from the multiplex PCR reads. The sample has fewer than 700,000 distinct CDR3 sequences; 15% to 20% are singletons. Patients having uncontrolled infection, another autoimmune disease, pregnancy or lactation were not included. This clonotype was observed many times. Its specificity is unknown. From germline, CDR1 is MDHEN and CDR2 SYDVKM. The germline V and J ends were trimmed by 5 bases and 3 bases, with 13 bases remaining between them. The CDR3 totals 14 residues.

Material for sequencing was blood. The receptor's source is a woman in her late teens or twenties with Graves' ophthalmopathy. The chain joins TRBV28 to TRBJ1-1; a weak D match, TRBD1 (6 bases). CDR3 region: CASSPPGADTEAFF. The CDR3 DNA is TGTGCCAGCAGTCCTCCAGGGGCTGACACTGAAGCTTTCTTT.